These 10 T cell receptor beta chains originate from one sample sequenced in a study of blood T cell repertoires in COVID-19. Profiled with immunoSEQ multiplex PCR; TCRdb holds only in-frame clones, not every one. The profile shows over 140,000 clones, approximately 83% of them singletons. Sequenced sample: peripheral blood. The receptors were sampled from a woman aged 55-69 years with acute or convalescent COVID-19.

The CDR3 here is CASSQVSAGGSYEQYF. Written as DNA, the CDR3 is TGCGCCAGCAGCCAAGTTTCGGCGGGGGGGTCCTACGAGCAGTACTTC. V is TRBV4-3 and J is TRBJ2-7, with 9 bases identical to TRBD2. Trimming at V came to 1 base and at J to 1 base, leaving 5 bases not matched to a gene. The CDR3 contains 16 residues. Germline values: CDR1 LGHNA, CDR2 YSLEER.

The chain recombines TRBV11-3 with TRBJ2-5; 12 nucleotides line up with TRBD2. The CDR3 totals 15 residues. Trimming took 3 bases from V and 3 from J; bases not matched to a gene: 2. CDR1 is SGHNT and CDR2 is YENEEA in the germline V gene. The CDR3 spells CASSFSSGREETQYF. CDR3 coding DNA: TGTGCCAGCAGCTTCTCTAGCGGGAGGGAAGAGACCCAGTACTTC.

The J gene is TRBJ1-1, the V gene TRBV27, with 7 bases lining up with TRBD1. V trimming: 6 bases; J trimming: 0 bases; junction bases outside the gene matches: 13. Germline V gene data show CDR1 as MNHEY and CDR2 as SMNVEV (reference sequence). The length of the CDR3 is 17 residues. DNA of the CDR3: TGTGCCAGCAGATCTCTGTACAGGGGACCCTTGAACACTGAAGCTTTCTTT. Encoded protein: CASRSLYRGPLNTEAFF.

This clone was counted only a few times. J is TRBJ1-1 and V is TRBV21-1. TRBV21-1 is annotated as a pseudogene. This CDR3 region has 18 residues. The CDR3 DNA sequence: TGTGCCAGCAGCAAAGGGAACCTAAGCGGTAGGGTTAGGACTGAAGCTTTCTTT. Translation: CASSKGNLSGRVRTEAFF.

V is TRBV5-1 and J is TRBJ2-2; 7 nucleotides match TRBD1. The CDR3 has 15 amino acids. The V gene end was trimmed by 3 bases and the J gene end by 0 bases; junction bases not matched to a gene: 2. The germline CDR1 and CDR2 sequences are SGHRS and YFSETQ. CDR3: CASSSGTANTGELFF. The CDR3 nucleotides read TGCGCCAGCAGCTCCGGGACAGCGAACACCGGGGAGCTGTTTTTT.

The genes are TRBV6-5 and TRBJ1-2; no definite D call. CDR3 length: 14 amino acids. Per the germline V gene, CDR1 is MNHEY and CDR2 is SVGAGI. Trimming left V 6 bases short and J 8 bases short, with 19 bases between. The CDR3 reads CASRAPTAGGGYTF. The CDR3 DNA follows: TGTGCCAGCAGAGCGCCGACGGCCGGTGGGGGCTACACCTTC.

V is TRBV7-8 and J is TRBJ2-4; 7 bases map to TRBD2. The CDR3 is made up of 16 amino acids. V lost 5 bases, J lost 8 bases, and 15 bases stayed unmatched. Per the germline V gene, CDR1 is SGHVS and CDR2 is FQNEAQ. The CDR3 region has the DNA TGTGCCAGCAGCCCTGGACTAGTGGCCTTCTCGGACATTCAGTACTTC. Protein: CASSPGLVAFSDIQYF.

This clone has a single count. This chain uses TRBV30 with TRBJ2-3, with D possibly matching TRBD2 (5 bases). CDR1 GTSNPN and CDR2 SVGIG come from the germline V gene (reference sequence). The V end lost 8 bases, the J end lost 0 bases, and 18 bases lay between the germline ends. This CDR3 region has 15 residues. For the CDR3, the DNA is TGTGCCCACTTGGGAGTAGGGCGTAGCACAGATACGCAGTATTTT. Protein product: CAHLGVGRSTDTQYF.

This clone was found a few times. The genes are TRBV28 and TRBJ1-1; maybe TRBD1 (5 bases). Germline V gene data show CDR1 as MDHEN and CDR2 as SYDVKM. V was pared by 6 bases and J by 14 bases, with 19 bases between. The CDR3 contains 12 residues. CDR3 in amino acids: CASRQGATPSFF. As DNA, the CDR3 is TGTGCCAGCAGGCAGGGTGCGACGCCATCATTCTTT.

This chain uses TRBV6-4 with TRBJ1-6; 7 bases fit TRBD1. Germline values: CDR1 MRHNA, CDR2 SNTAGT. This CDR3 contains 14 residues. The V gene end was trimmed by 5 bases and the J gene end by 7 bases; junction bases not matched to a gene: 5. This CDR3 reads CASSPGTENSPLHF. The CDR3 nucleotides are TGTGCCAGCAGTCCCGGGACAGAGAATTCACCCCTCCACTTT.